A single sample gave rise to the 6 T cell receptor beta chains below, sequenced in a study of cytomegalovirus exposure and HLA in healthy donors (dated by TCRdb to about 2017). Libraries were made using the immunoSEQ multiplex PCR assay. For the multiplex PCR, a mixture combining 60 forward primers for TCR Vbeta segments and 13 reverse primers for TCR Jbeta segments was used. Here the immuneACCESS table is served through TCRdb, limited to in-frame sequences with V and J called. Missing clones are a known gap in these copies; in checked studies unresolved V genes cover under half, and the rest lacks a known reason. Within this sample are tens of thousands of clones, with just under 80% of them counted one time only. The ten largest make up approximately 9.7% of the sample. The sequencing sample was made of PBMCs. The source is a man between 35 and 55 years old in good health and CMV-seronegative.

CDR3 amino acids: CASSQDPPWTSGYNEQFF. In DNA form, the CDR3 reads TGCGCCAGCAGCCAAGATCCCCCCTGGACTAGCGGCTACAATGAGCAGTTCTTC. This sequence joins TRBV4-1 and TRBJ2-1; TRBD2 matches at 10 bases. The CDR3 has 18 residues. Trimming cost V 0 bases and J 3 bases; bases outside gene matches: 8. Looked up from germline, CDR1 is MGHRA and CDR2 is YSYEKL.

V is TRBV28 and J is TRBJ1-2; weak D call: TRBD1 (6 bases). The CDR3 length is 11 residues. Germline V gives CDR1 MDHEN, CDR2 SYDVKM. V dropped 10 bases and J dropped 3 bases, with 9 bases sitting between them. This CDR3 is CATRQDYGYTF. CDR3 coding DNA: TGTGCCACCCGACAGGACTATGGCTACACCTTC.

The J gene is TRBJ1-3, the V gene TRBV5-6; D is ambiguous. The ends were cut back, 1 base at V and 0 bases at J, with 5 bases in the middle. The CDR3 is 14 residues long. Germline lookup yields CDR1 SGHDT and CDR2 YYEEEE. The CDR3 is CASSLLISGNTIYF. In DNA form, the CDR3 reads TGTGCCAGCAGCTTGCTTATCTCTGGAAACACCATATATTTT.

The gene calls are TRBV4-2 and TRBJ2-2; D is perhaps TRBD2 (5 bases). The V end lost 0 bases, the J end lost 7 bases, and 12 bases lay between the germline ends. The germline gives CDR1 LGHNA, CDR2 YNFKEQ. This CDR3 comprises 15 residues. The CDR3: CASSQEWRNGGELFF. In nucleotides, the CDR3 is TGTGCCAGCAGCCAAGAATGGAGGAACGGCGGGGAGCTGTTTTTT.

The chain employs TRBV6-5 and TRBJ1-4; D may be TRBD1 (6 bases). This CDR3 is built from 13 residues. In germline, CDR1 is MNHEY, CDR2 SVGAGI. V was shortened by 0 bases and J by 9 bases, with 8 bases between the two germline ends. The CDR3 region is CASSYSDRQKLFF. The CDR3 nucleotides read TGTGCCAGCAGTTACTCGGACAGACAAAAACTGTTTTTT.

The chain carries TRBV18 and TRBJ1-4; D is possibly TRBD1 (6 bases). The CDR3 runs 17 residues. Trimming removed 4 bases at V and 7 bases at J, with 22 bases between. Per the germline V gene, CDR1 is KGHSH and CDR2 is LQKENI. CDR3 in amino acids: CASSLNPPQGSGEKLFF. In DNA, the CDR3 is TGTGCCAGCTCACTAAATCCTCCTCAGGGGTCGGGTGAAAAACTGTTTTTT.